The source of this TCR beta chain is a study of blood T cells in healthy people across ages. The CDR3 loop spans 16 amino acids. A remark on this clonotype: A read error may produce the germline difference seen at one junction end.

A J-beta primer mix and a sample-barcoded 5' primer were used in a second PCR of roughly 6 to 11 cycles. TCRdb reprocessed the 5' RACE reads with MiXCR, giving one entry per CDR3 protein. Of over 700,000 distinct CDR3 sequences listed, about 25% are singletons. Per sample, no less than 5 micrograms of total RNA were extracted. This same sample was also taken into another study, of T cells of mothers and their children. Turning to that study: Material was donated by three healthy Caucasian mothers and their six children.

The V gene is TRBV12-3 or TRBV12-4, the J gene TRBJ1-5, with 8 bases fitting TRBD1. The receptor was isolated from a boy aged 5-17 years in good health. The material sequenced was blood. CDR3 protein: CTSSLAGGRSNQPQHF. The CDR3 nucleotides are TGTACCAGCAGTTTAGCAGGGGGCCGCAGCAATCAGCCCCAGCATTTT.